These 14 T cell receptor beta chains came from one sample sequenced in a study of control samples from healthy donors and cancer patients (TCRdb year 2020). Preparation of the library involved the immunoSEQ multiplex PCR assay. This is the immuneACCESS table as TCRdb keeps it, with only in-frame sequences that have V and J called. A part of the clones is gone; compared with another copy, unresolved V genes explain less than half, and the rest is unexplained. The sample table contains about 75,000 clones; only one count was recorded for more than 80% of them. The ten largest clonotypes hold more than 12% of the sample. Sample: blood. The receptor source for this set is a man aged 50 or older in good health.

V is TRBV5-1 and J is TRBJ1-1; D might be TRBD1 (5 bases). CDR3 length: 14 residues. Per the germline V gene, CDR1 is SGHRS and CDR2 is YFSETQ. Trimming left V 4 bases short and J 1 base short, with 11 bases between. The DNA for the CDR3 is TGCGCCAGCAGCGGTGGGGCCGGGAACACTGAAGCTTTCTTT. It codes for CASSGGAGNTEAFF. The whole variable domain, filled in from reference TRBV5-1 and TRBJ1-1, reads KAGVTQTPRYLIKTRGQQVTLSCSPISGHRSVSWYQQTPGQGLQFLFEYFSETQRNKGNFPGRFSGRQFSNSRSEMNVSTLELGDSALYLCASSGGAGNTEAFFGQGTRLTVV.

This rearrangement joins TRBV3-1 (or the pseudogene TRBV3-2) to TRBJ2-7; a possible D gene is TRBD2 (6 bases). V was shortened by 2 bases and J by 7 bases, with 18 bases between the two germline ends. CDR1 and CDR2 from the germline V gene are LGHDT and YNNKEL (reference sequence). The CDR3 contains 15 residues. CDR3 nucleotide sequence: TGTGCCAGCAGCCAAACGACGGGAGTATTGGGGGAGCAGTACTTC. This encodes CASSQTTGVLGEQYF.

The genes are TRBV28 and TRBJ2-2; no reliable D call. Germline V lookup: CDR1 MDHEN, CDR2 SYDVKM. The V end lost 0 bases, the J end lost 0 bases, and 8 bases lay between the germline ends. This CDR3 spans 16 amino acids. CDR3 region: CASSLWSAPNTGELFF. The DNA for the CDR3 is TGTGCCAGCAGTTTATGGAGTGCTCCGAACACCGGGGAGCTGTTTTTT.

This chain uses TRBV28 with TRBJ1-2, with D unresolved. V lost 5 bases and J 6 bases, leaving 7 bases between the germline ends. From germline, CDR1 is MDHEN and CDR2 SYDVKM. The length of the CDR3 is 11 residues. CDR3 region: CASSDQHGYTF. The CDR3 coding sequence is TGTGCCAGCAGTGACCAACATGGCTACACCTTC.

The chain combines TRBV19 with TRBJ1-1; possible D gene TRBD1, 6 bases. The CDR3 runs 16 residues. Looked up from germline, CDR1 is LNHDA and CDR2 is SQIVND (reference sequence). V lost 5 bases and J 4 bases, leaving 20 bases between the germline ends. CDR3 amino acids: CASSHNTGRGSTEAFF. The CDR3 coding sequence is TGTGCCAGTAGTCATAATACAGGGCGCGGGAGCACTGAAGCTTTCTTT.

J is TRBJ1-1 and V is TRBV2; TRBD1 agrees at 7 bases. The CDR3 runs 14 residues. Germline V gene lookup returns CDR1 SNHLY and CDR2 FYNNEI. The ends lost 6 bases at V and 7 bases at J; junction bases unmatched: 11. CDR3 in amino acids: CASRGARGPIEAFF. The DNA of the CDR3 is TGTGCCAGCAGGGGGGCAAGGGGGCCTATTGAAGCTTTCTTT. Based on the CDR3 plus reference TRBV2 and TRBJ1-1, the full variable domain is EPEVTQTPSHQVTQMGQEVILRCVPISNHLYFYWYRQILGQKVEFLVSFYNNEISEKSEIFDDQFSVERPDGSNFTLKIRSTKLEDSAMYFCASRGARGPIEAFFGQGTRLTVV.

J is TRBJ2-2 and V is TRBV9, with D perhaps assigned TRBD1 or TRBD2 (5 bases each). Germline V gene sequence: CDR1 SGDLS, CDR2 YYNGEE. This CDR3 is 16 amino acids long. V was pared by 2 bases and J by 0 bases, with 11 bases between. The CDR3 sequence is CASSVTGTANTGELFF. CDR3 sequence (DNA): TGTGCCAGCAGCGTTACGGGGACGGCGAACACCGGGGAGCTGTTTTTT.

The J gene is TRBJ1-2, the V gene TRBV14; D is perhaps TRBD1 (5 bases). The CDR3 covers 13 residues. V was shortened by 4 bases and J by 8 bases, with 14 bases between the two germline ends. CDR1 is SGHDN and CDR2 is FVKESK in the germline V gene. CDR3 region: CASSRSGPGGYTF. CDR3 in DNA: TGTGCCAGCAGCCGATCAGGGCCGGGCGGCTACACCTTC.

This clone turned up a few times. The CDR3 spells CASSRTGTSGRNTGELFF. The CDR3 region has the DNA TGTGCCAGCAGCCGGACCGGGACTAGCGGGAGGAACACCGGGGAGCTGTTTTTT. The chain is built from TRBV3-1 (or the pseudogene TRBV3-2) and TRBJ2-2; TRBD2 aligns across 14 bases. CDR1 LGHDT and CDR2 YNNKEL come from the germline V gene (reference sequence). The trim removed 4 bases at V and 1 base at J, leaving 5 bases unmatched. This CDR3 is 18 amino acids long.

CDR3 coding DNA: TGTGCCAGTAGTACTGTGGCCTCCTACGAGCAGTACTTC. Translating it yields CASSTVASYEQYF. The chain joins TRBV19 to TRBJ2-7; no clear D. This CDR3 is 13 amino acids long. V lost 4 bases and J lost 0, with 7 bases in between. The germline gives CDR1 LNHDA, CDR2 SQIVND (reference sequence).

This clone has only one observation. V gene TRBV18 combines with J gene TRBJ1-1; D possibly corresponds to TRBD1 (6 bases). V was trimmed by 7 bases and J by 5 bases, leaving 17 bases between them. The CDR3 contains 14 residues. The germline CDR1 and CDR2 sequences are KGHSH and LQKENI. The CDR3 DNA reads TGTGCCAGCTACCAATCGCAGGGGATGACTGAAGCTTTCTTT. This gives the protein CASYQSQGMTEAFF.

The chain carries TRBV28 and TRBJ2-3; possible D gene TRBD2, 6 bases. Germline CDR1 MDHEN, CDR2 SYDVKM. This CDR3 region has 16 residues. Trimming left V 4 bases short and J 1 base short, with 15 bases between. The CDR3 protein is CASSYLSGTGTDTQYF. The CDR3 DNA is TGTGCCAGCAGTTACCTCTCTGGGACTGGCACAGATACGCAGTATTTT.

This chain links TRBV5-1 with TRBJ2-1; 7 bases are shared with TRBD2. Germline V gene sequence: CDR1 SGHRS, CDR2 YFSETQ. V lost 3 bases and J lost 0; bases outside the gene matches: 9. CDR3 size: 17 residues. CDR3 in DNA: TGCGCCAGCAGCTCCAAGACTAGCCTAAGCTCCTACAATGAGCAGTTCTTC. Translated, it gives CASSSKTSLSSYNEQFF.

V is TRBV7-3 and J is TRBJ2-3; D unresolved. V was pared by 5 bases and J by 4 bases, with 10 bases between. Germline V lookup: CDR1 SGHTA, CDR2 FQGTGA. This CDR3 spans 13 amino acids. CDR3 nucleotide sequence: TGTGCCAGCAGCCCGCTCCGCCCAGATACGCAGTATTTT. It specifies CASSPLRPDTQYF. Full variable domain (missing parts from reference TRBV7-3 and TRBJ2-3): GAGVSQTPSNKVTEKGKYVELRCDPISGHTALYWYRQSLGQGPEFLIYFQGTGAADDSGLPNDRFFAVRPEGSVSTLKIQRTERGDSAVYLCASSPLRPDTQYFGPGTRLTVL.